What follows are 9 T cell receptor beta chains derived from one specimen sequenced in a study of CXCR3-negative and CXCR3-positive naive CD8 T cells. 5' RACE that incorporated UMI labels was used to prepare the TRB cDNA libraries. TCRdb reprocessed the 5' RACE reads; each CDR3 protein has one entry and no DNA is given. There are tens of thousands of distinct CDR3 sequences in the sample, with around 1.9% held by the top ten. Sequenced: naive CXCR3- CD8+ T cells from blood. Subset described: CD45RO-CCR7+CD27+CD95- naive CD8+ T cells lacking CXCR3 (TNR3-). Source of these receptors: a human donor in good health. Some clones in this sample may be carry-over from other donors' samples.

CDR3 loop: CSFTSGQGRKYNEQFF. This chain links TRBV29-1 with TRBJ2-1; the TCRdb D gene call, TRBD1, has no DNA to confirm it. This CDR3 contains 16 residues. Germline CDR1 reads SQVTM; CDR2 reads ANQGSEA.

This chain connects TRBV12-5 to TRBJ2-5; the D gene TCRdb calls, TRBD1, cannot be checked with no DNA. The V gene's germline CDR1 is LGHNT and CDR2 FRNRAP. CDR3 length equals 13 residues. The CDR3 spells CATSPGVGETQYF.

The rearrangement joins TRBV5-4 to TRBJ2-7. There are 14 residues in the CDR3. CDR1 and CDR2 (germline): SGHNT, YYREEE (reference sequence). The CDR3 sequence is CASSPDVRLYEQYF.

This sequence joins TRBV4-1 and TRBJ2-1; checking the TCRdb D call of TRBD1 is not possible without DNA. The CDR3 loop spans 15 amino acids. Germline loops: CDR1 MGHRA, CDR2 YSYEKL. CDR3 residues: CASSQDRGAGNEQFF.

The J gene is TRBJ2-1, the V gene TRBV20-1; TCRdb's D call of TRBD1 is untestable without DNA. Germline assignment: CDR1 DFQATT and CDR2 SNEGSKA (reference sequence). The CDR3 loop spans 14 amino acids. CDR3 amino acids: CSASGTSSYNEQFF.

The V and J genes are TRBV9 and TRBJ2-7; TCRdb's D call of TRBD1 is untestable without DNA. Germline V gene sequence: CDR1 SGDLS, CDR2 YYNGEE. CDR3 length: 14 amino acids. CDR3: CASSSRWASYEQYF.

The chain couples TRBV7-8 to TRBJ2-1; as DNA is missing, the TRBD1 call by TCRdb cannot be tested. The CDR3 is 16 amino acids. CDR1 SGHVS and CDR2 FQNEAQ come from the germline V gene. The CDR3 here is CASSPRERGLSREQFF. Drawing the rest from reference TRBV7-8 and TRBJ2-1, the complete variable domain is GAGVSQSPRYKVAKRGQDVALRCDPISGHVSLFWYQQALGQGPEFLTYFQNEAQLDKSGLPSDRFFAERPEGSVSTLKIQRTQQEDSAVYLCASSPRERGLSREQFFGPGTRLTVL.

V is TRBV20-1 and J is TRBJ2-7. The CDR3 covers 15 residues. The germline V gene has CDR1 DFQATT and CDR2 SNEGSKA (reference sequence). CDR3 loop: CSARFPSGDHYEQYF.

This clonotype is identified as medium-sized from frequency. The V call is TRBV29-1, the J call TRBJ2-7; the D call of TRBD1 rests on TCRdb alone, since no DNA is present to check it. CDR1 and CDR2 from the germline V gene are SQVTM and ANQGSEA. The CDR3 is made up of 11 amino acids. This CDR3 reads CSGSTGDEQYF.